This entry is about one T cell receptor (beta chain). The antigen remains undetermined. The sample comes from a study of cytomegalovirus exposure and HLA in healthy donors. Primers: 60 Vbeta forward and 13 Jbeta reverse. Produced via immunoSEQ multiplex PCR; TCRdb's table is partial and in-frame only. This listing includes about 72,000 clones. Trimming cost V 5 bases and J 7 bases, with 20 bases left between them. The CDR3 runs to 16 residues. Germline lookup yields CDR1 SGHTA and CDR2 FQGNSA. Study findings and constraints: The presence/absence work took it that sequencing depth was about the same across donors. Association of a missense DCLRE1C variant with TCR beta V- and J-gene trimming was reported in a later analysis. The investigators catalogued 150 to 200 TCR beta chains as cytomegalovirus-associated.

This chain joins TRBV7-2 and TRBJ2-2; perhaps TRBD2 as D (6 bases). This receptor was taken from a woman in her thirties or forties in good health and CMV-seropositive. The sequencing input was PBMCs. CDR3 sequence: CASSESTGQGGGELFF. CDR3 coding DNA: TGTGCCAGCAGCGAGAGTACGGGGCAGGGAGGCGGGGAGCTGTTTTTT.